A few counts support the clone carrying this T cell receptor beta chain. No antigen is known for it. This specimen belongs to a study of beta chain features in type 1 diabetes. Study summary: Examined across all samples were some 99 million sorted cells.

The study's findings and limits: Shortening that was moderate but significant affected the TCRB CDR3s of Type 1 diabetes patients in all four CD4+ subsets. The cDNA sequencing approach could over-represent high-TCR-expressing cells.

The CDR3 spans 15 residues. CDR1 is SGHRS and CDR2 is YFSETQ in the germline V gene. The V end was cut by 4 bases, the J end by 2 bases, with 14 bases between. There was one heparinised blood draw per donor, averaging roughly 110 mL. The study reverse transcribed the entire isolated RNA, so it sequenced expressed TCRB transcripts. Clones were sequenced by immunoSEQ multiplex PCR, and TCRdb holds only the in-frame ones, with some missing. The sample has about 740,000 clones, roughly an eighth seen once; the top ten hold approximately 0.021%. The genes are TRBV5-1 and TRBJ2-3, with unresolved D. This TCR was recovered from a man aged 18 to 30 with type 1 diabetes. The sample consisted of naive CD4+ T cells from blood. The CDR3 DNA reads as TGCGCCAGCAGCCCTGGTGGTCCCCTCACAGATACGCAGTATTTT. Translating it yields CASSPGGPLTDTQYF.